This TCR beta chain was sequenced for a study of shared clonotypes between healthy human individuals (dated by TCRdb to 2019 to 2021). In terms of the full investigation: The cohort comprised two women and three men aged 18 to 49 years. For each donor, three plates each were used for CD4 naive and CD4 memory, two plates were used for CD8 naive, and one plate was used for CD8 memory. Blood TCR repertoires of 5 or 6 healthy adults were deeply sequenced to estimate repertoire size and the extent of clonotype sharing between individuals. Different laboratories and diverse techniques were used to prepare libraries and sequence TCR repertoires, to increase sequencing depth and limit assay-specific biases. Leukapheresis yielded between about 0.9 and 10 billion PBMCs per donor.

As concerns this clone: It has no known antigen specificity. No base-level quality is on record; no much larger clone is a single base apart.

The CDR3 measures 17 amino acids from cysteine to phenylalanine. Only the CDR3 portion is preserved as DNA: 51 bases, with reading frame beginning at the first base. V is reduced by 0 bases and J by 0 bases, leaving a spacing of 9 bases between them. Per the germline V gene (reference sequence), LNHNV is the CDR1 and YYDKDF is the CDR2. Study-wide conclusions, independent of this receptor: The genetic and exposure-history diversity represented was limited by the small number of donors. Incomplete sequencing was indicated by rarefaction of sorted-subset datasets, despite the large sequencing depth. Higher generation probabilities were observed for clonotypes shared by all four sorted-subset donors than for non-shared clonotypes. Pairwise subsampling led to the expectation that sequencing depth would affect the degree of clonotype sharing among donors. About 5% of naive CD4, roughly 3.5% of naive CD8, about 2.1% of memory CD4, and approximately 0.39% of memory CD8 clonotypes were shared across a few donors. Larger estimated clonotype richness was generally found for naive subsets than for memory subsets. Sampling was restricted to blood, and TCR repertoires in tissues likely differ from the TCR repertoires found in blood.

The donors were healthy, HIV-negative adults who had no recently reported acute infections or vaccinations. Every donor was a Caucasian adult residing in Nashville, Tennessee, USA. CD4+ T cells were enriched through magnetic negative selection, after which naive cells were positively selected on CD45RA and the remaining negative fraction served as the memory subset. After blood collection by leukapheresis, PBMCs were isolated using Ficoll-Histopaque density gradient centrifugation and then cryopreserved in the vapor phase of liquid nitrogen. Analytical flow cytometry was used to check the purity and quantity of every magnetically sorted T cell population. Each sorted fraction had its genomic DNA isolated and then quantified by UV absorbance on a Nanodrop 2000c. Using the deep immunoSEQ assay, TCR CDR3 regions were amplified from genomic DNA by multiplex PCR. For each cell subset, the extracted genomic DNA was distributed evenly across all wells of several immunoSEQ 96-well plates, and each plate served as one replicate. Each replicate PCR for sorted subsets received approximately 220 ng genomic DNA, equal to about 29,000 T cell genomes. The purified libraries were quantified using a Qubit 3.0 fluorometer, sized with a Bioanalyzer 2100, and then quantified again using the KAPA Library Quantification kit. A separate single-read 150-cycle Illumina NextSeq 550 flow cell was used to sequence each immunoSEQ 96-well plate. Processing in the source paper ran as follows. Because the immunoSEQ output held only junctional sequences and lacked quality scores, the filtering could not match the filtering applied to full-length reads. To assign V/J genes and CDR3, sequences were annotated using PyIR, a Python wrapper for IgBLAST v1.9, with IMGT germline references. Reads were removed for weak V/J assignments (E-value above 1e-6), missing CDR3, stop codons, out-of-frame junctions, or ambiguous translated residues. V3J clonotypes were defined by identical inferred V gene, J gene, and CDR3 amino acid sequence. Percentage overlap between repertoires was computed as shared unique clonotypes divided by the size of the smaller repertoire. RTK rarefaction, the Chao1 estimator, and Recon v2.1 estimates of unobserved clonotypes were used to assess repertoire richness. Generation probabilities for all TCRbeta clonotypes obtained by the gDNA method from a handful of donors were computed using OLGA. This is the immuneACCESS table as TCRdb keeps it, with only in-frame sequences that have V and J called. A part of the clones is gone; compared with another copy, unresolved V genes explain less than half, and the rest is unexplained. That table supplies the V and J calls and clone size; D and trimming were determined from the DNA. The sample data list some 2.4 million clones, and 93% of these were observed just once. 0.36% of the sample is held by the ten biggest clonotypes.

Material for sequencing was naive CD4+ T cells from PBMCs. The cell subset or site label, read with the paper, signifies: CD45RA+ positively selected. This clonotype was sampled from a man aged 18 to 35 in good health. Some clones in this sample may be carry-over from other donors' samples. The chain links TRBV15 with TRBJ2-6; TRBD2 might be the D gene, on 5 matching bases. The nucleotides are TGTGCCACCAGCAGAGATAGCGACGGCTCTGGGGCCAACGTCCTGACTTTC. This sequence encodes CATSRDSDGSGANVLTF.